Included here is one T cell receptor beta chain sequence, with context. The target antigen is unknown. J was trimmed by 9 bases and V by 4 bases; bases with no gene match: 10. Germline-derived CDR1 and CDR2 are SGHDT and YYEEEE. The CDR3 runs 17 residues. Data came from immunoSEQ multiplex PCR; TCRdb stores just in-frame clones and leaves some out. The data show tens of thousands of clones, approximately 78% seen once. The data derive from a study of a mutant IDH1 vaccine in newly diagnosed glioma. Study details: Antecedent treatment encompassed radiotherapy, temozolomide, or their combination; the majority received both.

Described time point: week 23, last vaccination. Each dose of the vaccine consisted of 300 ug of mutant IDH1 20-mer peptide, with topical imiquimod. The sequence came from a middle-aged woman with glioma. Some clones in this sample may be carry-over from other donors' samples. The sequences come from PBMCs, collected from a glioma patient whose treatment included an IDH1 peptide vaccine. This rearrangement joins TRBV5-6 to TRBJ2-1, with 16 positions matching TRBD2. CDR3 in DNA: TGTGCCAGCAGCGGGCGGGGACTAGCGGGGGGGCAGGGTGAGCAGTTCTTC. Translation gives CASSGRGLAGGQGEQFF.